The 14 T cell receptor beta chains in this list originate from one sample, sequenced in a study of blood T cell repertoires in COVID-19. Method: immunoSEQ multiplex PCR; TCRdb's copy keeps in-frame clones and lacks some. Counted here are 310,000 or so clones, about nine tenths occurring once; the ten biggest clones make up about 2.2%. The sample consisted of peripheral blood. The receptor source for this set is a woman aged 25-40 years with COVID-19, enrolled during active disease.

The V gene is TRBV27, the J gene TRBJ2-7, with TRBD1 identical over 7 bases. Trimming removed 6 bases from V and 2 bases from J; junction bases left unmatched: 13. The CDR3 totals 16 residues. Germline V lookup: CDR1 MNHEY, CDR2 SMNVEV (reference sequence). CDR3 nucleotides: TGTGCCAGCAGAGTCCGTTGGGACAGCCAAACCTACGAGCAGTACTTC. It codes for CASRVRWDSQTYEQYF.

The chain recombines TRBV2 with TRBJ2-7; 11 bases map to TRBD2. This CDR3 region has 14 residues. Trimming removed 6 bases from V and 2 bases from J; junction bases left unmatched: 3. The germline V gene has CDR1 SNHLY and CDR2 FYNNEI. The CDR3 loop is CASRTSGTAYEQYF. In nucleotides, the CDR3 is TGTGCCAGCAGGACTAGCGGGACAGCCTACGAGCAGTACTTC.

The V gene is TRBV10-3, the J gene TRBJ1-5; 7 bases map to TRBD1. In germline, CDR1 is ENHRY, CDR2 SYGVKD. Losses at the gene ends were 3 bases for V and 1 base for J; bases not matched to a gene: 0. The CDR3 covers 14 residues. In DNA, the CDR3 is TGTGCCATCAGTGACAGGGGGAGCAATCAGCCCCAGCATTTT. Amino acids: CAISDRGSNQPQHF.

The chain couples TRBV7-9 to TRBJ1-2, with D perhaps TRBD1 (6 bases). V lost 5 bases, J lost 4 bases, and 17 bases lay in between. The CDR3 consists of 15 residues. Per germline, CDR1 SEHNR and CDR2 FQNEAQ (reference sequence). The CDR3 nucleotides are TGTGCCAGCAGCCCGCTGGACAGTAGGGGCTATGGCTACACCTTC. Translated, it gives CASSPLDSRGYGYTF.

The chain employs TRBV27 and TRBJ2-7; 9 bases map to TRBD1. Unmatched junction bases numbered 8, after V lost 2 bases and J lost 6 bases. From germline, CDR1 is MNHEY and CDR2 SMNVEV (reference sequence). This CDR3 comprises 15 residues. The CDR3 bases are TGTGCCAGCAGTTTAGAAGGGACAGGGTATGGCGAGCAGTACTTC. Its translation is CASSLEGTGYGEQYF.

A word on this clone: Distinct nucleotide sequences in the sample also encode this CDR3. The chain links TRBV6-5 to TRBJ2-7; 12 bases agree with TRBD2. V trimming: 6 bases; J trimming: 2 bases; junction bases outside the gene matches: 5. The germline CDR1 and CDR2 sequences are MNHEY and SVGAGI. This CDR3 contains 15 residues. The CDR3 protein is CASRQRTSGTYEQYF. The CDR3 DNA reads as TGTGCCAGCAGGCAGAGGACTAGCGGGACCTACGAGCAGTACTTC.

The chain joins TRBV3-1 (or the pseudogene TRBV3-2) to TRBJ1-1; D is possibly TRBD1 (5 bases). The CDR3 has 13 amino acids. The germline V and J ends were trimmed by 2 bases and 8 bases, with 12 bases remaining between them. The germline CDR1 and CDR2 sequences are LGHDT and YNNKEL (reference sequence). Here the CDR3 DNA reads TGTGCCAGCAGCCAAAATAGGGGCTCAGAAGCTTTCTTT. Translation: CASSQNRGSEAFF.

This clone occurred once. The genes are TRBV19 and TRBJ1-1; unclear D gene. Deletions cut 7 bases from V and 3 bases from J, with 18 bases between. The length of the CDR3 is 15 residues. Germline V lookup: CDR1 LNHDA, CDR2 SQIVND (reference sequence). Here the CDR3 reads CASTPTTGIHTEAFF. Here the CDR3 DNA reads TGTGCCAGTACCCCCACCACCGGGATCCACACTGAAGCTTTCTTT.

The rearrangement joins TRBV5-1 to TRBJ1-2, with a tentative D call TRBD1 (5 bases). V dropped 0 bases and J dropped 3 bases, with 12 bases sitting between them. The length of the CDR3 is 15 residues. The germline gives CDR1 SGHRS, CDR2 YFSETQ. CDR3 loop: CASSLGGGTHYGYTF. In nucleotides, the CDR3 is TGCGCCAGCAGCTTGGGAGGCGGGACCCACTATGGCTACACCTTC.

The V call is TRBV15, the J call TRBJ2-7; TRBD2 aligns across 10 bases. Germline V gene sequence: CDR1 LNHNV, CDR2 YYDKDF (reference sequence). V gave up 5 bases and J gave up 0 bases; unmatched junction bases: 7. This CDR3 spans 16 amino acids. The CDR3 sequence: CATSPRRTSGSYEQYF. In nucleotides, the CDR3 is TGTGCCACCAGCCCCCGGCGGACTAGCGGCTCCTACGAGCAGTACTTC.

V gene TRBV10-3 combines with J gene TRBJ1-1, with D possibly being TRBD1 (6 bases). CDR1 ENHRY and CDR2 SYGVKD come from the germline V gene. V was clipped by 5 bases and J by 0 bases, with 10 bases between them. The CDR3 runs to 14 residues. The CDR3 protein is CAISRQDMNTEAFF. Here the CDR3 DNA reads TGTGCCATCAGTCGACAGGACATGAACACTGAAGCTTTCTTT.

CDR3 sequence: CASSQAGKVRDTQYF. The CDR3 DNA reads TGTGCCAGCAGCCAAGCGGGTAAAGTACGCGATACGCAGTATTTT. This chain links TRBV3-1 (or the pseudogene TRBV3-2) with TRBJ2-3; D is unresolved. V lost 1 base to trimming and J lost 6 bases, with 14 bases between them. Germline lookup yields CDR1 LGHDT and CDR2 YNNKEL (reference sequence). CDR3 size: 15 residues.

The rearrangement links TRBV10-2 to TRBJ2-2; maybe TRBD2 (6 bases). CDR3 length equals 16 residues. With 6 bases removed from V and 2 bases from J, the gap between germline ends came to 16 bases. Germline loops: CDR1 WSHSY, CDR2 SAAADI. The chain's CDR3 is CASRTFGTANTGELFF. The CDR3 DNA reads as TGCGCCAGCAGGACCTTCGGGACTGCAAACACCGGGGAGCTGTTTTTT.

V usage is TRBV9 and J usage is TRBJ1-6, with TRBD1 matching over 8 bases. Germline trimming cut 3 bases from V and 8 bases from J; bases unmatched to any gene: 7. The germline V gene has CDR1 SGDLS and CDR2 YYNGEE. The CDR3 has 15 amino acids. CDR3 residues: CASSGQGRRDSPLHF. CDR3 DNA sequence: TGTGCCAGCAGCGGACAGGGGCGTAGGGATTCACCCCTCCACTTT.